A selection of T cell receptor beta chains follows, all from one sample in a study of blood T cell repertoires in COVID-19. Profiled with immunoSEQ multiplex PCR; TCRdb holds only in-frame clones, not every one. Of some 77,000 clones in the sample, 82% were seen once. Sequenced: peripheral blood. The receptors come from a woman aged 55-70 years with acute or convalescent COVID-19. Each CDR3 is given with its conserved first and last residue. D genes are given only for firm matches. Clone sizes are given selectively: once, few, many, or a class where the clone is expanded.

TGTGCCAGCAGTTTAACTCCCTACGAGCAGTACTTC | CASSLTPYEQYF | TRBJ2-7 | - | - | TRBV6-6
TGTGCCACCAGCAGAGATCCGCGGGCGGCGAACACTGAAGCTTTCTTT | CATSRDPRAANTEAFF | TRBJ1-1 | - | - | TRBV15
TGTGCCAGCACGGACAATAGCAATCAGCCCCAGCATTTT | CASTDNSNQPQHF | TRBJ1-5 | - | - | TRBV28
TGTGCCAGCAGAGAATCGCAGTTTAACGCCGGGGAGCTGTTTTTT | CASRESQFNAGELFF | TRBJ2-2 | - | - | TRBV27
TGTGCCAGCAGCGTAGGACAGGGGGCCCGCACTGAAGCTTTCTTT | CASSVGQGARTEAFF | TRBJ1-1 | - | TRBD1 | TRBV9
TGTGCCAGCAGTTTCACGGGAGGCAATCAGCCCCAGCATTTT | CASSFTGGNQPQHF | TRBJ1-5 | once | - | TRBV28
TGTGCCAGCAGTCCTTTGGGGGCAGAGAGTTCCTATGGCTACACCTTC | CASSPLGAESSYGYTF | TRBJ1-2 | - | - | TRBV27
TGTGCCAGTATAAGGGGGACTAGCGGGAGCTATGAGCAGTTCTTC | CASIRGTSGSYEQFF | TRBJ2-1 | - | TRBD2 | TRBV19
TGTGCCAGCAGTTACTCGAGCCGAAATCAGCCCCAGCATTTT | CASSYSSRNQPQHF | TRBJ1-5 | many | - | TRBV6-2/TRBV6-3
TGTGCCAGCAGACGCGGACAGGGGGCGAAGCAGTACTTC | CASRRGQGAKQYF | TRBJ2-7 | - | TRBD1 | TRBV6-5
TGCGCCAGCAGCGACGGGAACTCCTACGAGCAGTACTTC | CASSDGNSYEQYF | TRBJ2-7 | - | - | TRBV5-1
TGTGCCTGGAGTGCAGGGGCCTCACCCCTCCACTTT | CAWSAGASPLHF | TRBJ1-6 | - | - | TRBV30
TGTGCCAGCAGCTTAGAATGGACAGGGTCAAGCTACACCTTC | CASSLEWTGSSYTF | TRBJ1-2 | - | TRBD1 | TRBV11-2
TGCGCCAGACTAACCCACAATGAGCAGTTCTTC | CARLTHNEQFF | TRBJ2-1 | - | - | TRBV5-1
TGTGCCAGCAGTGATGGGGCCTCCTACGAGCAGTACTTC | CASSDGASYEQYF | TRBJ2-7 | once | - | TRBV12-3/TRBV12-4
TGCGCCAGCAGCGGGGGACAGGGGAGTATGAACATTCAGTACTTC | CASSGGQGSMNIQYF | TRBJ2-4 | - | TRBD1 | TRBV10-2
TGTGCCTGGAGTAGGGGTGGGACAGGGTCTGGTTATGGCTACACCTTC | CAWSRGGTGSGYGYTF | TRBJ1-2 | - | TRBD1 | TRBV30
TGTGCCAGCAGCTGGGGGGTCGGTGGAAACACCATATATTTT | CASSWGVGGNTIYF | TRBJ1-3 | - | - | TRBV7-9
TGCAGTGCTAGTGACCCGCGGCGTGGGGGGGCGGGTGAAGCTTTCTTT | CSASDPRRGGAGEAFF | TRBJ1-1 | - | - | TRBV20-1
TGTGCCACCAGCAGAGATTACGGAGAGTATGGCTACACCTTC | CATSRDYGEYGYTF | TRBJ1-2 | few | - | TRBV15
TGTGCCAGCAGCCACAGCCGTCTAGCGGGAGGTTTTGGGGGCACAGATACGCAGTATTTT | CASSHSRLAGGFGGTDTQYF | TRBJ2-3 | once | TRBD2 | TRBV9
TGCAGTGCTAGTGATTTAGCGGGGGGGTACGAGCAGTACTTC | CSASDLAGGYEQYF | TRBJ2-7 | - | TRBD2 | TRBV20-1
TGTGCCAGCTCACCAAGTCCCCGGGACAGGGTTTCGACTTACTCTGGAAACACCATATATTTT | CASSPSPRDRVSTYSGNTIYF | TRBJ1-3 | - | TRBD1 | TRBV18
TGTGCCAGCAGCCGCTTCGGAGTCTTGGGCGAGCAGTACTTC | CASSRFGVLGEQYF | TRBJ2-7 | - | - | TRBV28
TGCAGCGTTTCAAGGAACAGGGTGGGGTCCTACGAGCAGTACTTC | CSVSRNRVGSYEQYF | TRBJ2-7 | - | - | TRBV29-1
TGCGCCAGCAGCTTGGGACTTTCCCAGGGCGAGCAGTACTTC | CASSLGLSQGEQYF | TRBJ2-7 | few | - | TRBV5-1
TGTGCCAGCAGTTCTTGGACAGGATCCTACGAGCAGTACTTC | CASSSWTGSYEQYF | TRBJ2-7 | - | TRBD1 | TRBV27
TGTGCCAGCAGTGAATTCCTCGCAGATACGCAGTATTTT | CASSEFLADTQYF | TRBJ2-3 | - | - | TRBV25-1
TGTGCTAGTGGTCCTGGAGGCGGCTCTGGAAACACCATATATTTT | CASGPGGGSGNTIYF | TRBJ1-3 | few | - | TRBV12-5
TGTGCCAGCAGTGAGGCTAACAGGGGGCTTTACTATGGCTACACCTTC | CASSEANRGLYYGYTF | TRBJ1-2 | few | TRBD1 | TRBV27
TGTGCCAGCAGTTTGGACAGGGTGGGGTATGGCTACACCTTC | CASSLDRVGYGYTF | TRBJ1-2 | once | TRBD1 | TRBV28
TGTGCCTGGAGTGGGTGGGGCCGAGGCGGGGAGCTGTTTTTT | CAWSGWGRGGELFF | TRBJ2-2 | once | - | TRBV30
TGTGCCAGCAGCCAAGATGCAGGGAGGGGAGGTAGAGGTGGGGAAAAACTGTTTTTT | CASSQDAGRGGRGGEKLFF | TRBJ1-4 | - | - | TRBV4-2
TGTGCCAGCAGCTCCAGGGGCTCCTATAATTCACCCCTCCACTTT | CASSSRGSYNSPLHF | TRBJ1-6 | - | - | TRBV7-6
TGTGCCAGCAGTCTAGCCGATAGGGGGCCTAACACTGAAGCTTTCTTT | CASSLADRGPNTEAFF | TRBJ1-1 | - | TRBD1 | TRBV28
TGTGCCAGCAGCGTGAGCTCGGGAGCAGGTTCACCCCTCCACTTT | CASSVSSGAGSPLHF | TRBJ1-6 | - | - | TRBV9
TGTGCCAGCAGCATGACTAGCGGCTACGAGCAGTACTTC | CASSMTSGYEQYF | TRBJ2-7 | - | TRBD2 | TRBV5-4
TGTGCCAGCAGCGGGACTAGTTGGGTGGAGACCCAGTACTTC | CASSGTSWVETQYF | TRBJ2-5 | - | TRBD2 | TRBV5-6
TGTGCCAGCAGTCCTACAGGGAACTATGGCTACACCTTC | CASSPTGNYGYTF | TRBJ1-2 | - | - | TRBV6-6
TGTGCCAGCAGCCAAGTCCCTCCGGAGGGCGGCTACACCTTC | CASSQVPPEGGYTF | TRBJ1-2 | - | - | TRBV4-2
TGTGCCAGTAGGTTTGGACTTTTGGGGAACACTGAAGCTTTCTTT | CASRFGLLGNTEAFF | TRBJ1-1 | few | - | TRBV2
TGTGCCAGCAGTTCCCGGGAGAAGGACACTGAAGCTTTCTTT | CASSSREKDTEAFF | TRBJ1-1 | - | - | TRBV27
TGTGCCAGCAGTAGATTAACAGGGGTAGTCACTGAAGCTTTCTTT | CASSRLTGVVTEAFF | TRBJ1-1 | - | TRBD1 | TRBV6-5
TGTGCCAGCAGTGACAGGGCTGGAAACACCATATATTTT | CASSDRAGNTIYF | TRBJ1-3 | - | TRBD1 | TRBV9
TGCGCCAGCAGCCCGACAGGGGTCCGGCGTACTAGCACAGATACGCAGTATTTT | CASSPTGVRRTSTDTQYF | TRBJ2-3 | - | TRBD1 | TRBV4-1
TGTGCCAGCAGTCCTACTAGCGGGGCGTGGCGTGAGCAGTTCTTC | CASSPTSGAWREQFF | TRBJ2-1 | - | TRBD2 | TRBV6-5
TGTGCCAGCAGCGTTTATAGCAATCAGCCCCAGCATTTT | CASSVYSNQPQHF | TRBJ1-5 | - | - | TRBV12-3/TRBV12-4
TGCGCCAGCAGTGTAACAGGGGCCAACACTGAAGCTTTCTTT | CASSVTGANTEAFF | TRBJ1-1 | - | TRBD1 | TRBV10-2
TGTGCCAGCAGACCCATGGGGACACCCAACATGAACACTGAAGCTTTCTTT | CASRPMGTPNMNTEAFF | TRBJ1-1 | - | - | TRBV28
TGTGCCAGTAGTGCGGGGGCTCGAGAGACCCAGTACTTC | CASSAGARETQYF | TRBJ2-5 | - | - | TRBV19
TGTGCCAGCAGTTTATCTGGCGGGCCTTGGGCAGATACGCAGTATTTT | CASSLSGGPWADTQYF | TRBJ2-3 | - | - | TRBV27
TGTGCCAGTAGACGGGATCAGGGGGCTAACACTGAAGCTTTCTTT | CASRRDQGANTEAFF | TRBJ1-1 | - | TRBD1 | TRBV19
TGTGCCATCAAGCCTAGCGGGCGTCCTGACAATGAGCAGTTCTTC | CAIKPSGRPDNEQFF | TRBJ2-1 | - | TRBD2 | TRBV10-3
TGTGCCAGCAGCATCGGGACAGGGGAAGCCTACGAGCAGTACTTC | CASSIGTGEAYEQYF | TRBJ2-7 | - | TRBD1 | TRBV7-7
TGTGCCAGCAGCTATCCCGGGACAGTCTACGAGCAGTACTTC | CASSYPGTVYEQYF | TRBJ2-7 | - | TRBD1 | TRBV5-5
TGTGCCAGCAGCTTAGTAGCCACAGAGACCCAGTACTTC | CASSLVATETQYF | TRBJ2-5 | - | - | TRBV7-3
TGTGCCAGCAGCCCGACTAGCGGGTACAATGAGCAGTTCTTC | CASSPTSGYNEQFF | TRBJ2-1 | - | TRBD2 | TRBV9